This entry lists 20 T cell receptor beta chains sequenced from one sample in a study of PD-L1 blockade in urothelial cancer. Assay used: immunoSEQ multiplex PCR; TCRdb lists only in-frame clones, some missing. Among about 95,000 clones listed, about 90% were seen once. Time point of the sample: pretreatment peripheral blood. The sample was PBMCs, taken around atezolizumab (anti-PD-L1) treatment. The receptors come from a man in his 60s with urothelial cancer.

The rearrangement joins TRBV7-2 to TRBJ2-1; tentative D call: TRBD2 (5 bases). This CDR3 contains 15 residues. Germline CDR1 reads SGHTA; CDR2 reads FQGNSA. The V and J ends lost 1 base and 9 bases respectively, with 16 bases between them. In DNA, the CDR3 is TGTGCCAGCAGCTTAGGGGATCGACGGGGTGGTGAGCAGTTCTTC. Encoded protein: CASSLGDRRGGEQFF.

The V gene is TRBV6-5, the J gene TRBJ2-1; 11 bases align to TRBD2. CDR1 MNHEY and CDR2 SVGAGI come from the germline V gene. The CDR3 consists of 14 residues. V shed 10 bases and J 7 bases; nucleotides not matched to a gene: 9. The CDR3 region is CAKGLAALENEQFF. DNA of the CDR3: TGTGCCAAGGGACTAGCGGCTCTCGAGAATGAGCAGTTCTTC.

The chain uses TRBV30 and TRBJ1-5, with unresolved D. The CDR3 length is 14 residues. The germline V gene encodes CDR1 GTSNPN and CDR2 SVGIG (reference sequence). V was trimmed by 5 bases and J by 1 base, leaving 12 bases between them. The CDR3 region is CAWGEGSSNQPQHF. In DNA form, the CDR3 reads TGTGCCTGGGGGGAGGGCTCCAGCAATCAGCCCCAGCATTTT.

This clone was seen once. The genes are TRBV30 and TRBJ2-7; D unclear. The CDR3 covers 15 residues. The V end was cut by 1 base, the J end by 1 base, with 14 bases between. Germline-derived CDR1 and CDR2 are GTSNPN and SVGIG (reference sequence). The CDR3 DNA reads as TGTGCCTGGAGTGATTCGGCTTACAGTTCCTACGAGCAGTACTTC. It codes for CAWSDSAYSSYEQYF.

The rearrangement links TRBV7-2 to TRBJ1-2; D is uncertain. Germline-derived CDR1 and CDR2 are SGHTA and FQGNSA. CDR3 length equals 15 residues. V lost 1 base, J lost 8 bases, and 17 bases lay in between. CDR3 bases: TGTGCCAGCAGCTTAGAGGTCAGCCTAATCGGGGGCTACACCTTC. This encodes CASSLEVSLIGGYTF.

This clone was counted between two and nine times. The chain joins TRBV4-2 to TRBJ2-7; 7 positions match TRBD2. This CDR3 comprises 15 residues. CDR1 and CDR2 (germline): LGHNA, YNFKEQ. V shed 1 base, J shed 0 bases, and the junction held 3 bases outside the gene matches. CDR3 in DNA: TGTGCCAGCAGCCAAGGACGGGGGGACTCCTACGAGCAGTACTTC. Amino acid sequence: CASSQGRGDSYEQYF.

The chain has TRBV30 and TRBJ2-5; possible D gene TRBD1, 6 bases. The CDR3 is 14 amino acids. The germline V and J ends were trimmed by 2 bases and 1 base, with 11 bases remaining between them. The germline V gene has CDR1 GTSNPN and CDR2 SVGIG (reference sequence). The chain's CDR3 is CAWSRKGGQETQYF. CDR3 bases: TGTGCCTGGAGTCGGAAAGGGGGCCAAGAGACCCAGTACTTC.

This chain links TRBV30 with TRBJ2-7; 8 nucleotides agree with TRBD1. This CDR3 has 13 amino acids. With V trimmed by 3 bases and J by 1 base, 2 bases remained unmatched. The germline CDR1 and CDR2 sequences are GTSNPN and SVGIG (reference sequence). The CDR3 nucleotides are TGTGCCTGGAGGGGACAGGTTTCCTACGAGCAGTACTTC. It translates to CAWRGQVSYEQYF.

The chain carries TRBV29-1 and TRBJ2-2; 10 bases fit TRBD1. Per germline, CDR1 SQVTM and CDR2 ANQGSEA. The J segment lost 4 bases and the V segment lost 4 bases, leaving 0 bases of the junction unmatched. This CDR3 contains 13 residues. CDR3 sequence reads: CSVGTGGTGELFF. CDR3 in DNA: TGCAGCGTTGGGACAGGGGGCACCGGGGAGCTGTTTTTT.

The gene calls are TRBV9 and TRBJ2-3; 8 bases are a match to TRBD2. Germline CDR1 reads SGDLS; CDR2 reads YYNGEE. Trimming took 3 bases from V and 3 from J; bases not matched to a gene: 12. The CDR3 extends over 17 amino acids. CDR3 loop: CASSASGGRSRTDTQYF. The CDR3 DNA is TGTGCCAGCAGCGCCTCTGGCGGGAGGTCTCGAACAGATACGCAGTATTTT.

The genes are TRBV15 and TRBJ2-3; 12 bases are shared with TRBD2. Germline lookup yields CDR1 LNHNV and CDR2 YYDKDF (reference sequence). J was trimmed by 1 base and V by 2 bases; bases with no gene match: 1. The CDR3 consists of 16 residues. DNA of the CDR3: TGTGCCACCAGCAGACGACTAGCGGGAGGCACAGATACGCAGTATTTT. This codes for CATSRRLAGGTDTQYF.

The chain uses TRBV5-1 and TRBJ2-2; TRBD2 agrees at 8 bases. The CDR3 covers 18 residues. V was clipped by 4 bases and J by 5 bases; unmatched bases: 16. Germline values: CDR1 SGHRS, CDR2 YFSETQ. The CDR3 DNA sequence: TGCGCCAGCAGCCTTTACCCTCCAAGCGGGGGCCTAACCGGGGAGCTGTTTTTT. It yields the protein CASSLYPPSGGLTGELFF.

Written as DNA, the CDR3 is TGTGCCAGCAGCGCACCTAGCGGGAGGACAGATACGCAGTATTTT. It specifies CASSAPSGRTDTQYF. The gene calls are TRBV7-9 and TRBJ2-3; 11 nucleotides match TRBD2. Per the germline V gene, CDR1 is SEHNR and CDR2 is FQNEAQ (reference sequence). The CDR3 sequence is 15 residues long. With 5 bases clipped from V and 3 bases from J, the junction kept 4 bases outside the gene matches.

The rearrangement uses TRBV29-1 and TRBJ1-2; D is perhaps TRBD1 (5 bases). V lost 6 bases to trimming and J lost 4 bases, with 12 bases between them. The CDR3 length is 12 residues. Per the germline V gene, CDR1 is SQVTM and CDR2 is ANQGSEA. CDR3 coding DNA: TGCAGCGTCGGGACTTCGTCCTATGGCTACACCTTC. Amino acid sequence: CSVGTSSYGYTF. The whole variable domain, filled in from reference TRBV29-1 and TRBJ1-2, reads SAVISQKPSRDICQRGTSLTIQCQVDSQVTMMFWYRQQPGQSLTLIATANQGSEATYESGFVIDKFPISRPNLTFSTLTVSNMSPEDSSIYLCSVGTSSYGYTFGSGTRLTVV.

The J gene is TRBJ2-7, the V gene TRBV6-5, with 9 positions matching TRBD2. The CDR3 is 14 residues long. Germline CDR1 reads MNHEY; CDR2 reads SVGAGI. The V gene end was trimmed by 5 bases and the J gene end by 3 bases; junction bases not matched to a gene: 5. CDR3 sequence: CASSRTSDYYEQYF. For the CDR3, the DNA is TGTGCCAGCAGTCGGACTAGCGATTACTACGAGCAGTACTTC.

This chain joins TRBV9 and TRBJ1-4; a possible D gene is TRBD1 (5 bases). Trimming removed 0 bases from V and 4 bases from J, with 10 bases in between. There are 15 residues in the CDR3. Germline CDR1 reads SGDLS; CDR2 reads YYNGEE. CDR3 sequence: CASSVGAGRNEKLFF. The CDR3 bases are TGTGCCAGCAGCGTAGGCGCAGGGCGTAATGAAAAACTGTTTTTT.

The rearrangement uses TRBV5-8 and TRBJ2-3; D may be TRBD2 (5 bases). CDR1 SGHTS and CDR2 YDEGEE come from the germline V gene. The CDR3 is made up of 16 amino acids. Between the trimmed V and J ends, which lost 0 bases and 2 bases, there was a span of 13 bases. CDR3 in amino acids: CASSLGGLLSTDTQYF. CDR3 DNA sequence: TGTGCCAGCAGCTTGGGTGGACTCCTTTCCACAGATACGCAGTATTTT. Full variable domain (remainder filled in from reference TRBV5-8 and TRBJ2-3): EAGVTQSPTHLIKTRGQQATLRCSPISGHTSVYWYQQALGLGLQFLLWYDEGEERNRGNFPPRFSGRQFPNYSSELNVNALELEDSALYLCASSLGGLLSTDTQYFGPGTRLTVL.

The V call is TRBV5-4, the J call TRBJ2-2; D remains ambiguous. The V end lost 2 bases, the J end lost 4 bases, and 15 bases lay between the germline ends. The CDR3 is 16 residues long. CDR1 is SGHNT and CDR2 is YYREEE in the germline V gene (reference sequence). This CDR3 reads CASSLAGTRGTGELFF. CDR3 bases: TGTGCCAGCAGCTTAGCCGGCACTCGAGGCACCGGGGAGCTGTTTTTT. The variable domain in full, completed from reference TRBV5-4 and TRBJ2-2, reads ETGVTQSPTHLIKTRGQQVTLRCSSQSGHNTVSWYQQALGQGPQFIFQYYREEENGRGNFPPRFSGLQFPNYSSELNVNALELDDSALYLCASSLAGTRGTGELFFGEGSRLTVL.

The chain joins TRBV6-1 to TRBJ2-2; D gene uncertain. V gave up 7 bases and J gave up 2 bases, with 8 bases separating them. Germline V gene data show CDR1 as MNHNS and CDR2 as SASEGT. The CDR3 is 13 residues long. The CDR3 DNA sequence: TGTGCCAGCATTGGGCCCAACACCGGGGAGCTGTTTTTT. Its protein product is CASIGPNTGELFF.

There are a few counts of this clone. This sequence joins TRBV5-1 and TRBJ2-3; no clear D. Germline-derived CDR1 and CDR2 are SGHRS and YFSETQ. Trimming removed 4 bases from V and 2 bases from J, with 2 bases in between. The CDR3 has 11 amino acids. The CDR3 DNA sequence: TGCGCCAGCAGCCTCACAGATACGCAGTATTTT. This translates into CASSLTDTQYF.